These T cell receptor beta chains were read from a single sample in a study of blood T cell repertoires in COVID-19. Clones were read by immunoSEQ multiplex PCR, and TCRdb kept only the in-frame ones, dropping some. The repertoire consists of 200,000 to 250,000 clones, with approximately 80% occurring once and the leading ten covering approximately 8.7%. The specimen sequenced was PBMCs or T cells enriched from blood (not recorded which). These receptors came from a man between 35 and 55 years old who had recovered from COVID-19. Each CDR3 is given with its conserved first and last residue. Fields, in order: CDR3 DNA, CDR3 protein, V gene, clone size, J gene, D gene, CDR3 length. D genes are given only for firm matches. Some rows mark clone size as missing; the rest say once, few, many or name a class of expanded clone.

cdr3_nt: TGCGCCAGCAGCCAGGGTGGCCTGGAGGGCTACACCTTC
cdr3_aa: CASSQGGLEGYTF
v_call: TRBV4-1
clone_size: -
j_call: TRBJ1-2
d_call: -
cdr3_length: 13

cdr3_nt: TGCGCCAGCAGCTTGGTCGGGACAGGGTGGCGCAATGAGCAGTTCTTC
cdr3_aa: CASSLVGTGWRNEQFF
v_call: TRBV5-1
clone_size: once
j_call: TRBJ2-1
d_call: TRBD1
cdr3_length: 16

cdr3_nt: TGTGCCAGCAGCCAACAGGGTTTTAATTCACCCCTCCACTTT
cdr3_aa: CASSQQGFNSPLHF
v_call: TRBV2
clone_size: -
j_call: TRBJ1-6
d_call: -
cdr3_length: 14

cdr3_nt: TGTGCCAGCAGCCTGCCACAGGGGAGCTCCTACAATGAGCAGTTCTTC
cdr3_aa: CASSLPQGSSYNEQFF
v_call: TRBV5-6
clone_size: -
j_call: TRBJ2-1
d_call: TRBD1
cdr3_length: 16

cdr3_nt: TGCGCCAGCAGCCTCACTAGCGGTCCCTACGAGCAGTACTTC
cdr3_aa: CASSLTSGPYEQYF
v_call: TRBV5-1
clone_size: once
j_call: TRBJ2-7
d_call: TRBD2
cdr3_length: 14

cdr3_nt: TGTGCCACCAGTGATTCTGGCAGGGCTACCATCTACACCTTC
cdr3_aa: CATSDSGRATIYTF
v_call: TRBV24-1
clone_size: -
j_call: TRBJ1-2
d_call: -
cdr3_length: 14

cdr3_nt: TGCGCCAGCAGCCAAGATGGTCAGGGCGAACAGCCCCAGCATTTT
cdr3_aa: CASSQDGQGEQPQHF
v_call: TRBV4-1
clone_size: -
j_call: TRBJ1-5
d_call: -
cdr3_length: 15

cdr3_nt: TGTGCCAGCAGCTTAGTTGCGGGGGCGGGCTGGGAGACCCAGTACTTC
cdr3_aa: CASSLVAGAGWETQYF
v_call: TRBV11-2
clone_size: -
j_call: TRBJ2-5
d_call: -
cdr3_length: 16

cdr3_nt: TGCGCCAGCACCCCCCGGGAGAAGGGTGGGGGAGAGACCCAGTACTTC
cdr3_aa: CASTPREKGGGETQYF
v_call: TRBV5-1
clone_size: -
j_call: TRBJ2-5
d_call: -
cdr3_length: 16

cdr3_nt: TGTGCCAGCAGCCTCGGGGACTATGGCTACACCTTC
cdr3_aa: CASSLGDYGYTF
v_call: TRBV7-9
clone_size: -
j_call: TRBJ1-2
d_call: -
cdr3_length: 12

cdr3_nt: TGTGCCAGTAGTCCTAGCGGGGGCTTCTCCTACGAGCAGTACTTC
cdr3_aa: CASSPSGGFSYEQYF
v_call: TRBV19
clone_size: -
j_call: TRBJ2-7
d_call: TRBD2
cdr3_length: 15

cdr3_nt: TGTGCCAGTAGCCCCCGGACAGTAGCAACTAATGAAAAACTGTTTTTT
cdr3_aa: CASSPRTVATNEKLFF
v_call: TRBV19
clone_size: -
j_call: TRBJ1-4
d_call: -
cdr3_length: 16

cdr3_nt: TGTGCCAGTAGTATAGAGAACAGGGTGGAATCACCCCTCCACTTT
cdr3_aa: CASSIENRVESPLHF
v_call: TRBV19
clone_size: -
j_call: TRBJ1-6
d_call: -
cdr3_length: 15

cdr3_nt: TGTGCCAGCAGCGTGGGGGCGTATGAGCAGTTCTTC
cdr3_aa: CASSVGAYEQFF
v_call: TRBV9
clone_size: few
j_call: TRBJ2-1
d_call: -
cdr3_length: 12

cdr3_nt: TGCGCCAGCAGTGCTAGCGGATACAATGAGCAGTTCTTC
cdr3_aa: CASSASGYNEQFF
v_call: TRBV10-2
clone_size: -
j_call: TRBJ2-1
d_call: TRBD2
cdr3_length: 13

cdr3_nt: TGTGCCAGCAGCTTAGGGTCTGGAGGCACTGAAGCTTTCTTT
cdr3_aa: CASSLGSGGTEAFF
v_call: TRBV7-8
clone_size: -
j_call: TRBJ1-1
d_call: -
cdr3_length: 14

cdr3_nt: TGTGCCAGCACTACCGCGATGGTTAACACTGAAGCTTTCTTT
cdr3_aa: CASTTAMVNTEAFF
v_call: TRBV6-5
clone_size: -
j_call: TRBJ1-1
d_call: -
cdr3_length: 14

cdr3_nt: TGTGCCAGCAGTTTAATAGAGGGAGGGGACGCTTTCTTT
cdr3_aa: CASSLIEGGDAFF
v_call: TRBV12-3/TRBV12-4
clone_size: few
j_call: TRBJ1-1
d_call: -
cdr3_length: 13

cdr3_nt: TGTGCCAGCTCACCGAAGGACAGGGGGAGCTCTGGAAACACCATATATTTT
cdr3_aa: CASSPKDRGSSGNTIYF
v_call: TRBV18
clone_size: -
j_call: TRBJ1-3
d_call: TRBD1
cdr3_length: 17

cdr3_nt: TGCGCCAGCAGCCGACGACAGGGACACGAGCAGTACTTC
cdr3_aa: CASSRRQGHEQYF
v_call: TRBV5-1
clone_size: once
j_call: TRBJ2-7
d_call: TRBD1
cdr3_length: 13

cdr3_nt: TGTGCCACCAGGCCGGGACAGGCCTCACCTCTCAACACCGGGGAGCTGTTTTTT
cdr3_aa: CATRPGQASPLNTGELFF
v_call: TRBV24-1
clone_size: -
j_call: TRBJ2-2
d_call: TRBD1
cdr3_length: 18

cdr3_nt: TGTGCCAGCGTTCCACAGGGGGGGCGAAATGAGCAGTTCTTC
cdr3_aa: CASVPQGGRNEQFF
v_call: TRBV2
clone_size: -
j_call: TRBJ2-1
d_call: -
cdr3_length: 14

cdr3_nt: TGCGCCAGCAGTCGGCCAGGGGTGAACACTGAAGCTTTCTTT
cdr3_aa: CASSRPGVNTEAFF
v_call: TRBV10-1
clone_size: -
j_call: TRBJ1-1
d_call: -
cdr3_length: 14

cdr3_nt: TGTGCCAGCAGCTTAGGGCGGGGGGCCCAATACAATGAGCAGTTCTTC
cdr3_aa: CASSLGRGAQYNEQFF
v_call: TRBV11-2
clone_size: -
j_call: TRBJ2-1
d_call: TRBD2
cdr3_length: 16

cdr3_nt: TGTGCCAGCAGCCAAGATAGTGTAGGGACTAGCGGGAGATCTGAGCAGTTCTTC
cdr3_aa: CASSQDSVGTSGRSEQFF
v_call: TRBV4-2
clone_size: -
j_call: TRBJ2-1
d_call: TRBD2
cdr3_length: 18

cdr3_nt: TGTGCCTGGCATCCGGGACAACCTTATACTTCACCCCTCCACTTT
cdr3_aa: CAWHPGQPYTSPLHF
v_call: TRBV30
clone_size: -
j_call: TRBJ1-6
d_call: -
cdr3_length: 15

cdr3_nt: TGTGCCAGTAGTATAGGTTCAACGGCGAGGCTTGGAAACACCATATATTTT
cdr3_aa: CASSIGSTARLGNTIYF
v_call: TRBV19
clone_size: -
j_call: TRBJ1-3
d_call: -
cdr3_length: 17

cdr3_nt: TGTGCCAGCGGTGGACAGCCCTACGAGCAGTACTTC
cdr3_aa: CASGGQPYEQYF
v_call: TRBV2
clone_size: -
j_call: TRBJ2-7
d_call: -
cdr3_length: 12

cdr3_nt: TGTGCCAGCAGCCTCTACGGGTACGAGCAGTACTTC
cdr3_aa: CASSLYGYEQYF
v_call: TRBV3-1/TRBV3-2
clone_size: -
j_call: TRBJ2-7
d_call: -
cdr3_length: 12

cdr3_nt: TGTGCCAGCACCGAGAGCGGGACGGTACAAGAGACCCAGTACTTC
cdr3_aa: CASTESGTVQETQYF
v_call: TRBV7-9
clone_size: -
j_call: TRBJ2-5
d_call: TRBD2
cdr3_length: 15

cdr3_nt: TGTGCCAGCAGCCCGCGGACAGGGAGCTCTGGAAACACCATATATTTT
cdr3_aa: CASSPRTGSSGNTIYF
v_call: TRBV11-2
clone_size: once
j_call: TRBJ1-3
d_call: TRBD1
cdr3_length: 16

cdr3_nt: TGTGCCAGTAGGCCGCGGGGGGACATGAACACTGAAGCTTTCTTT
cdr3_aa: CASRPRGDMNTEAFF
v_call: TRBV19
clone_size: -
j_call: TRBJ1-1
d_call: -
cdr3_length: 15

cdr3_nt: TGTGCCACCCGGGACAGGGCCAACACCGGGGAGCTGTTTTTT
cdr3_aa: CATRDRANTGELFF
v_call: TRBV24-1
clone_size: once
j_call: TRBJ2-2
d_call: TRBD1
cdr3_length: 14

cdr3_nt: TGTGCCAGCAGCTCTAAAGCTTTAAACACTGAAGCTTTCTTT
cdr3_aa: CASSSKALNTEAFF
v_call: TRBV5-8
clone_size: -
j_call: TRBJ1-1
d_call: -
cdr3_length: 14

cdr3_nt: TGCGCCAGCAGCCAATGGCGCCAGGGGACAGATACGCAGTATTTT
cdr3_aa: CASSQWRQGTDTQYF
v_call: TRBV4-1
clone_size: -
j_call: TRBJ2-3
d_call: -
cdr3_length: 15

cdr3_nt: TGTGCCACCAGTGATCGGGCAGATACGCAGTATTTT
cdr3_aa: CATSDRADTQYF
v_call: TRBV24-1
clone_size: -
j_call: TRBJ2-3
d_call: -
cdr3_length: 12

cdr3_nt: TGTGCCAGTAGTAAGCGGGGGGCTCCTAGCACAGATACGCAGTATTTT
cdr3_aa: CASSKRGAPSTDTQYF
v_call: TRBV19
clone_size: -
j_call: TRBJ2-3
d_call: TRBD2
cdr3_length: 16

cdr3_nt: TGTGCCAGCAGCAAGGAAGGTATAGGGTCAGGGGGCTACACCTTC
cdr3_aa: CASSKEGIGSGGYTF
v_call: TRBV21-1
clone_size: -
j_call: TRBJ1-2
d_call: -
cdr3_length: 15

cdr3_nt: TGTGCCAGCAGCGTAGAGAGAGGGAGCGGGGCCCTCTCCTATAATTCACCCCTCCACTTT
cdr3_aa: CASSVERGSGALSYNSPLHF
v_call: TRBV9
clone_size: few
j_call: TRBJ1-6
d_call: -
cdr3_length: 20

cdr3_nt: TGTGCCAGCTCACTCTCTCCATTCGCGGGACAGGGTTACTATGGCTACACCTTC
cdr3_aa: CASSLSPFAGQGYYGYTF
v_call: TRBV18
clone_size: -
j_call: TRBJ1-2
d_call: TRBD1
cdr3_length: 18

cdr3_nt: TGCGCCAGCAGCCGGGACAGGGAAACCTATGGCTACACCTTC
cdr3_aa: CASSRDRETYGYTF
v_call: TRBV5-1
clone_size: -
j_call: TRBJ1-2
d_call: TRBD1
cdr3_length: 14

cdr3_nt: TGCGCCAGCAGTGAATACCCGACAGTTGGCACTGAAGCTTTCTTT
cdr3_aa: CASSEYPTVGTEAFF
v_call: TRBV10-1
clone_size: -
j_call: TRBJ1-1
d_call: -
cdr3_length: 15

cdr3_nt: TGTGCCAGCCGACTGTGGGACTCCACAGATACGCAGTATTTT
cdr3_aa: CASRLWDSTDTQYF
v_call: TRBV2
clone_size: once
j_call: TRBJ2-3
d_call: -
cdr3_length: 14

cdr3_nt: TGCGCCAGCAGCGCCTTCCCAGAGGAAGAGCAGTTCTTC
cdr3_aa: CASSAFPEEEQFF
v_call: TRBV4-1
clone_size: -
j_call: TRBJ2-1
d_call: -
cdr3_length: 13

cdr3_nt: TGCGCCAGCAGCTTGGCGCGACAGAACACAGATACGCAGTATTTT
cdr3_aa: CASSLARQNTDTQYF
v_call: TRBV5-1
clone_size: -
j_call: TRBJ2-3
d_call: -
cdr3_length: 15

cdr3_nt: TGTGCCAGCAGTCCCTGGGACAGCTCCCATGGGGCCAACGTCCTGACTTTC
cdr3_aa: CASSPWDSSHGANVLTF
v_call: TRBV27
clone_size: -
j_call: TRBJ2-6
d_call: TRBD1
cdr3_length: 17

cdr3_nt: TGTGCCAGCAGTAACAACATGCGGCATGGCTACACCTTC
cdr3_aa: CASSNNMRHGYTF
v_call: TRBV25-1
clone_size: -
j_call: TRBJ1-2
d_call: -
cdr3_length: 13

cdr3_nt: TGTGCCAGCAGCTTAAATGAGGGATTTGGGACTGAAGCTTTCTTT
cdr3_aa: CASSLNEGFGTEAFF
v_call: TRBV7-6
clone_size: -
j_call: TRBJ1-1
d_call: -
cdr3_length: 15

cdr3_nt: TGTGCCAGCTCACTCCAGTATAATTCACCCCTCCACTTT
cdr3_aa: CASSLQYNSPLHF
v_call: TRBV18
clone_size: -
j_call: TRBJ1-6
d_call: -
cdr3_length: 13

cdr3_nt: TGTGCCTGGAGTGACAGGGGACCGGGGGGCTACACCTTC
cdr3_aa: CAWSDRGPGGYTF
v_call: TRBV30
clone_size: few
j_call: TRBJ1-2
d_call: TRBD1
cdr3_length: 13

cdr3_nt: TGCGCCAGCAGCCCTGACGGACTCGTTAATCAGCCCCAGCATTTT
cdr3_aa: CASSPDGLVNQPQHF
v_call: TRBV5-1
clone_size: -
j_call: TRBJ1-5
d_call: -
cdr3_length: 15

cdr3_nt: TGTGCCAGCAGCTTGGAGGGACTAGCGGGAGTATACAATGAGCAGTTCTTC
cdr3_aa: CASSLEGLAGVYNEQFF
v_call: TRBV5-8
clone_size: -
j_call: TRBJ2-1
d_call: TRBD2
cdr3_length: 17

cdr3_nt: TGCGCCAGCAGCTTAACAGCGGGGCGCTACGAGCAGTACTTC
cdr3_aa: CASSLTAGRYEQYF
v_call: TRBV5-1
clone_size: -
j_call: TRBJ2-7
d_call: TRBD2
cdr3_length: 14

cdr3_nt: TGTGCCAGTAGTATAGATCGGTGGACAGAGCAGTTCTTC
cdr3_aa: CASSIDRWTEQFF
v_call: TRBV19
clone_size: -
j_call: TRBJ2-1
d_call: -
cdr3_length: 13